This note documents a single T cell receptor (beta chain) sequence. This sample is part of a study of blood T cell repertoires in COVID-19. Germline V gene sequence: CDR1 SNHLY, CDR2 FYNNEI. This CDR3 has 13 residues. V lost 8 bases and J lost 0; bases outside the gene matches: 3. The repertoire was sequenced with immunoSEQ multiplex PCR; TCRdb's copy has only in-frame clones and lacks some. The sample contains 300,000 to 500,000 clones, approximately 91% of which appear only once. The V and J genes are TRBV2 and TRBJ2-5; 7 bases line up with TRBD2. The receptor was derived from a woman aged 35 to 49 with acute COVID-19. Sequenced material: PBMCs or T cells enriched from blood (not recorded which). The CDR3 is CASETSHQETQYF. The CDR3 DNA sequence: TGTGCCAGCGAGACTAGCCACCAAGAGACCCAGTACTTC.